One and the same sample provided the 32 T cell receptor beta chains below, sequenced in a study of cytomegalovirus exposure and HLA in healthy donors. PCR used 60 Vbeta primers and 13 Jbeta primers. The assay was immunoSEQ multiplex PCR, and TCRdb's table has in-frame clones only and misses some. The table includes 30,000 to 45,000 clones, 75% to 85% detected once. The sequencing sample was made of PBMCs. The receptors were gathered from a woman between 18 and 29 years old in good health and CMV-seronegative.

J is TRBJ2-5 and V is TRBV29-1; 7 bases match TRBD1. This CDR3 is 17 amino acids long. Germline values: CDR1 SQVTM, CDR2 ANQGSEA. J was trimmed by 5 bases and V by 6 bases; bases with no gene match: 21. The CDR3 DNA reads TGCAGCGTCCGCACCTCAAGACAGGGATTCATGAGCGAGACCCAGTACTTC. This encodes CSVRTSRQGFMSETQYF. Drawing the rest from reference TRBV29-1 and TRBJ2-5, the complete variable domain is SAVISQKPSRDICQRGTSLTIQCQVDSQVTMMFWYRQQPGQSLTLIATANQGSEATYESGFVIDKFPISRPNLTFSTLTVSNMSPEDSSIYLCSVRTSRQGFMSETQYFGPGTRLLVL.

This clone came up once. The V gene is TRBV18, the J gene TRBJ1-4; 8 bases are shared with TRBD1. CDR1 is KGHSH and CDR2 is LQKENI in the germline V gene. V trimming: 2 bases; J trimming: 0 bases; junction bases outside the gene matches: 8. This CDR3 is 18 amino acids long. CDR3 loop: CASSPTGQGFPTNEKLFF. CDR3 nucleotide sequence: TGTGCCAGCTCACCAACAGGACAGGGATTTCCAACTAATGAAAAACTGTTTTTT.

The chain couples TRBV6-1 to TRBJ2-1; possible D gene TRBD1, 5 bases. CDR1 and CDR2 (germline): MNHNS, SASEGT. CDR3 length: 13 amino acids. V dropped 8 bases and J dropped 3 bases, with 11 bases sitting between them. In DNA form, the CDR3 reads TGTGCCAGCCTTCAGGGTCTCTACAATGAGCAGTTCTTC. The encoded protein is CASLQGLYNEQFF.

Note on this clone: One junction end disagrees with the germline gene, perhaps due to a read error. The CDR3 DNA sequence: TGTGCCAGCAGTGTTTCAGGGGGCAATCAGCCCCAGAATTTT. Amino acids: CASSVSGGNQPQNF. This chain links TRBV2 with TRBJ1-5, with TRBD1 identical over 8 bases. This CDR3 comprises 14 residues. CDR1 and CDR2 from the germline V gene are SNHLY and FYNNEI. The variable domain in full, with the rest retrieved from reference TRBV2 and TRBJ1-5, is EPEVTQTPSHQVTQMGQEVILRCVPISNHLYFYWYRQILGQKVEFLVSFYNNEISEKSEIFDDQFSVERPDGSNFTLKIRSTKLEDSAMYFCASSVSGGNQPQNFGDGTRLSIL.

V usage is TRBV7-9 and J usage is TRBJ2-7; the D is unclear. Germline V lookup: CDR1 SEHNR, CDR2 FQNEAQ (reference sequence). With 5 bases removed from V and 3 bases from J, the gap between germline ends came to 8 bases. The CDR3 is 12 amino acids. The CDR3 loop reads CASSPVSYEQYF. For the CDR3, the DNA is TGTGCCAGCAGCCCTGTTAGCTACGAGCAGTACTTC.

In this sample, this clone turned up a few times. V gene TRBV7-9 combines with J gene TRBJ2-7, with D unresolved. V was trimmed by 5 bases and J by 11 bases, leaving 22 bases between them. Germline V lookup: CDR1 SEHNR, CDR2 FQNEAQ (reference sequence). This CDR3 comprises 14 residues. This chain's CDR3 is CASSAPVRPAEKYF. CDR3 coding DNA: TGTGCCAGCAGCGCCCCTGTCAGGCCGGCTGAAAAGTACTTC. The whole variable domain, filled in from reference TRBV7-9 and TRBJ2-7, reads DTGVSQNPRHKITKRGQNVTFRCDPISEHNRLYWYRQTLGQGPEFLTYFQNEAQLEKSRLLSDRFSAERPKGSFSTLEIQRTEQGDSAMYLCASSAPVRPAEKYFGPGTRLTVT.

The chain recombines TRBV13 with TRBJ1-1; D perhaps matches TRBD1 (6 bases). The germline V gene encodes CDR1 PRHDT and CDR2 FYEKMQ (reference sequence). Between the trimmed V and J ends, which lost 5 bases and 1 base, there was a span of 14 bases. The CDR3 length is 15 residues. Written as DNA, the CDR3 is TGTGCCAGCAGCACTGGGCCACAGGGGAACACTGAAGCTTTCTTT. Translated, it gives CASSTGPQGNTEAFF.

The gene calls are TRBV2 and TRBJ2-1; tentative D call: TRBD2 (6 bases). V was clipped by 6 bases and J by 8 bases, with 11 bases between them. The length of the CDR3 is 12 residues. Germline CDR1 reads SNHLY; CDR2 reads FYNNEI. CDR3 DNA: TGTGCCAGCAGGGGAGGTGGATATGAGCAGTTCTTC. Its translation: CASRGGGYEQFF.

The gene calls are TRBV9 and TRBJ1-4; D is unresolved. Trimming took off 7 bases at V and 2 bases at J, with 9 bases between the two ends. CDR1 is SGDLS, CDR2 YYNGEE, per germline. This CDR3 region has 13 residues. The chain's CDR3 is CASGRATNEKLFF. The DNA of the CDR3 is TGTGCCAGCGGGAGGGCCACTAATGAAAAACTGTTTTTT.

The chain recombines TRBV7-2 with TRBJ2-1; weak D call: TRBD2 (5 bases). Trimming took off 4 bases at V and 7 bases at J, with 8 bases between the two ends. This CDR3 spans 12 amino acids. Per the germline V gene, CDR1 is SGHTA and CDR2 is FQGNSA. In DNA, the CDR3 is TGTGCCAGCAGCTCGGACTGGAATGAGCAGTTCTTC. Protein: CASSSDWNEQFF.

The V gene is TRBV7-2, the J gene TRBJ2-3; 8 nucleotides agree with TRBD2. Germline loops: CDR1 SGHTA, CDR2 FQGNSA. Trimming took 5 bases from V and 3 from J; bases not matched to a gene: 13. CDR3 length: 17 amino acids. The CDR3 DNA is TGTGCCAGCAGCAAATCACCGGGACTAGGAAGAACAGATACGCAGTATTTT. Translating it yields CASSKSPGLGRTDTQYF.

In its sample, this clone was seen once. The rearrangement uses TRBV7-9 and TRBJ2-7; 8 nucleotides line up with TRBD1. This CDR3 region has 12 residues. The ends lost 7 bases at V and 5 bases at J; junction bases unmatched: 4. The germline V gene encodes CDR1 SEHNR and CDR2 FQNEAQ (reference sequence). The DNA for the CDR3 is TGTGCCAGCACCCCGACAGGGGACGAGCAGTACTTC. Translated, it gives CASTPTGDEQYF.

The chain joins TRBV4-2 to TRBJ2-2, with TRBD2 identical over 8 bases. This CDR3 is built from 17 residues. The trim removed 5 bases at V and 3 bases at J, leaving 11 bases unmatched. Per germline, CDR1 LGHNA and CDR2 YNFKEQ. The CDR3 coding sequence is TGTGCCAGCAGCGACGAGGGGCGGGAGGCTTACACCGGGGAGCTGTTTTTT. Encoded protein: CASSDEGREAYTGELFF.

Concerning this clone itself: Germline and junction disagree at one end, which may indicate a read error. This chain connects TRBV18 to TRBJ1-5, with TRBD1 matching over 10 bases. The CDR3 spans 16 residues. Germline V gene data show CDR1 as KGHSH and CDR2 as LQKENI. The CDR3 protein is CASSSASGQGRRPQNF. DNA for the CDR3: TGTGCCAGCTCATCCGCCTCGGGACAGGGGAGGAGGCCCCAGAATTTT.

The chain links TRBV18 to TRBJ2-3; 10 bases fit TRBD2. CDR3 length: 16 amino acids. V lost 4 bases to trimming and J lost 1 base; unmatched junction nucleotides: 5. Germline V lookup: CDR1 KGHSH, CDR2 LQKENI. The CDR3, as DNA: TGTGCCAGCTCACTTACCGGGACTAGCGGCACAGATACGCAGTATTTT. Amino acid sequence: CASSLTGTSGTDTQYF.

The J gene is TRBJ2-2, the V gene TRBV6-6; no firm D call. Germline CDR1 MNHNY, CDR2 SVGAGI (reference sequence). Trimming cost V 2 bases and J 0 bases, with 7 bases left between them. The length of the CDR3 is 15 residues. The CDR3 DNA is TGTGCCAGCAGTTACACCGCAGCGAACACCGGGGAGCTGTTTTTT. Protein product: CASSYTAANTGELFF.

The rearrangement joins TRBV30 to TRBJ1-1, with unresolved D. The CDR3 sequence is 11 residues long. Germline CDR1 GTSNPN, CDR2 SVGIG (reference sequence). V was pared by 3 bases and J by 1 base, with 3 bases between. The CDR3 DNA reads TGTGCCTGGAGACAGAACACTGAAGCTTTCTTT. Translating gives CAWRQNTEAFF.

The chain recombines TRBV10-2 with TRBJ1-5; maybe TRBD1 (6 bases). The V end was cut by 6 bases, the J end by 5 bases, with 14 bases between. This CDR3 contains 14 residues. Germline assignment: CDR1 WSHSY and CDR2 SAAADI. The CDR3 DNA reads as TGCGCCAGCAGGAAAGGGGGTAGGGATCAGCCCCAGCATTTT. Amino acids: CASRKGGRDQPQHF.

The genes are TRBV5-6 and TRBJ1-4; the D gene is possibly TRBD1 (5 bases). Looked up from germline, CDR1 is SGHDT and CDR2 is YYEEEE. This CDR3 has 15 residues. Trimming took 5 bases from V and 8 from J, leaving 19 bases between them. Here the CDR3 reads CASSQVGDNREKLFF. The CDR3 DNA sequence: TGTGCCAGCAGTCAGGTGGGCGATAACAGGGAAAAACTGTTTTTT.

CDR3 DNA sequence: TGTGCCAGCAGCTTCGGACAGGGGTCCTATGGCTACACCTTC. It codes for CASSFGQGSYGYTF. The V call is TRBV11-2, the J call TRBJ1-2; 9 bases line up with TRBD1. The length of the CDR3 is 14 residues. Germline V lookup: CDR1 SGHAT, CDR2 FQNNGV. V shed 3 bases, J shed 4 bases, and the junction held 3 bases outside the gene matches.

This chain connects TRBV7-2 to TRBJ2-7; maybe TRBD2 (5 bases). The CDR3 has 15 residues. With 5 bases removed from V and 4 bases from J, the gap between germline ends came to 18 bases. Germline lookup yields CDR1 SGHTA and CDR2 FQGNSA. The CDR3 loop is CASSASASREYEQYF. CDR3 coding DNA: TGTGCCAGCAGCGCCTCCGCGTCGAGGGAGTACGAGCAGTACTTC.

The chain uses TRBV10-1 and TRBJ2-7; D is perhaps TRBD2 (5 bases). CDR1 and CDR2 from the germline V gene are WNHNN and SYGVQD (reference sequence). The ends were cut back, 6 bases at V and 4 bases at J, with 25 bases in the middle. The CDR3 runs 17 residues. CDR3 loop: CASSATIRTPPEYEQYF. The CDR3 coding sequence is TGCGCCAGCAGCGCAACTATTCGGACTCCCCCTGAGTACGAGCAGTACTTC.

The gene calls are TRBV25-1 and TRBJ2-7; 9 bases match TRBD2. The trim removed 3 bases at V and 1 base at J, leaving 4 bases unmatched. The CDR3 has 15 residues. Per the germline V gene, CDR1 is MGHDK and CDR2 is SYGVNS. CDR3 in DNA: TGTGCCAGCAGTGATAGCGGGGGTGATTCCTACGAGCAGTACTTC. Its translation: CASSDSGGDSYEQYF.

This sequence joins TRBV30 and TRBJ1-1; D may be TRBD1 (5 bases). The V and J ends lost 4 bases and 6 bases respectively, with 18 bases between them. The germline gives CDR1 GTSNPN, CDR2 SVGIG (reference sequence). This CDR3 is built from 14 residues. CDR3 in amino acids: CAWTATAQSAEAFF. In DNA form, the CDR3 reads TGTGCCTGGACTGCGACAGCTCAGAGCGCTGAAGCTTTCTTT.

On this clone itself: The germline gene is not matched at one end of the junction; a read error may be the cause. The chain carries TRBV7-9 and TRBJ1-1, with D uncertain. The germline gives CDR1 SEHNR, CDR2 FQNEAQ (reference sequence). The length of the CDR3 is 12 residues. The CDR3 nucleotides read TGTTCCAGCAGCAGAGTGAACACTGAAGCTTTCTTT. Protein: CSSSRVNTEAFF.

The chain joins TRBV7-8 to TRBJ1-5; D not certain. This CDR3 comprises 15 residues. V was trimmed by 0 bases and J by 1 base, leaving 7 bases between them. Germline V gene lookup returns CDR1 SGHVS and CDR2 FQNEAQ. CDR3 sequence reads: CASSLARLSNQPQHF. DNA for the CDR3: TGTGCCAGCAGCTTAGCGCGGCTCAGCAATCAGCCCCAGCATTTT.

The V gene is TRBV18, the J gene TRBJ2-7; possibly TRBD1 for D (6 bases). Trimming removed 2 bases at V and 6 bases at J, with 14 bases between. Germline CDR1 and CDR2: KGHSH and LQKENI. The CDR3 covers 14 residues. The CDR3 region has the DNA TGTGCCAGCTCACCAGTCAGGGGAGTCGGCGAGCAGTACTTC. Translation gives CASSPVRGVGEQYF.

The genes are TRBV19 and TRBJ2-1; 9 bases align to TRBD2. Germline CDR1 and CDR2: LNHDA and SQIVND (reference sequence). The CDR3 totals 17 residues. Trimming at V came to 6 bases and at J to 8 bases, leaving 17 bases not matched to a gene. The CDR3 nucleotides read TGTGCCAGTAGCCCTAAAGAAGGGCTAGCGGGATGGTATGAGCAGTTCTTC. Translating it yields CASSPKEGLAGWYEQFF.

The V gene is TRBV12-5, the J gene TRBJ2-7; 10 bases match TRBD1. V lost 5 bases and J lost 6; bases outside the gene matches: 4. This CDR3 region has 13 residues. CDR1 LGHNT and CDR2 FRNRAP come from the germline V gene. The CDR3 region has the DNA TGTGCTAGTGGTGGACAGGGGGTGGCCGAGCAGTACTTC. Protein: CASGGQGVAEQYF.

The chain employs TRBV9 and TRBJ2-6; no firm D call. V lost 4 bases to trimming and J lost 4 bases, with 6 bases between them. The CDR3 runs 13 residues. Germline V gene data show CDR1 as SGDLS and CDR2 as YYNGEE. The CDR3 DNA reads TGTGCCAGCAGCCCCGGGGGGGCCAACGTCCTGACTTTC. Protein product: CASSPGGANVLTF. Full variable domain (missing parts from reference TRBV9 and TRBJ2-6): DSGVTQTPKHLITATGQRVTLRCSPRSGDLSVYWYQQSLDQGLQFLIQYYNGEERAKGNILERFSAQQFPDLHSELNLSSLELGDSALYFCASSPGGANVLTFGAGSRLTVL.

The chain has TRBV11-1 and TRBJ2-3; D is possibly TRBD1 (6 bases). The CDR3 sequence is 15 residues long. CDR1 SGHAT and CDR2 FQDESV come from the germline V gene (reference sequence). Trimming left V 5 bases short and J 0 bases short, with 12 bases between. DNA for the CDR3: TGTGCCAGCAGCCTGGGACACCAGAGCACAGATACGCAGTATTTT. This sequence encodes CASSLGHQSTDTQYF.

This chain joins TRBV6-6 and TRBJ1-3, with D tentatively TRBD1 (6 bases). Trimming took 4 bases from V and 4 from J, leaving 11 bases between them. The CDR3 runs to 14 residues. Germline CDR1 is MNHNY and CDR2 is SVGAGI (reference sequence). The CDR3 nucleotides read TGTGCCAGCAGTTCTTGGACAGACGGAAACACCATATATTTT. The encoded protein is CASSSWTDGNTIYF.